Shown below are 3 T cell receptor beta chains from a single sample sequenced in a study of blood T cell repertoires in COVID-19. The table came from immunoSEQ multiplex PCR; TCRdb's copy has only in-frame clones and leaves some out. Among approximately 46,000 clones listed, roughly 86% were seen once. Sample: peripheral blood. Source of these receptors: a man aged 55 to 70 with active or convalescent COVID-19.

This clone was seen a few times. The chain carries TRBV28 and TRBJ1-5; maybe TRBD1 (5 bases). Per germline, CDR1 MDHEN and CDR2 SYDVKM. The CDR3 is made up of 12 amino acids. CDR3 sequence (DNA): TGTGCTGTAACGACAGGCAATCAGCCCCAGCATTTT. Its translation: CAVTTGNQPQHF.

The CDR3 region has the DNA TGTGCCTGCCCCGAGCCTTACAGGGGTTATTCTACCGGGGAGCTGTTTTTT. This codes for CACPEPYRGYSTGELFF. J is TRBJ2-2 and V is TRBV30; 7 nucleotides match TRBD1. Germline V gives CDR1 GTSNPN, CDR2 SVGIG (reference sequence). The V segment lost 6 bases and the J segment 5 bases; nucleotides outside the gene matches: 18. CDR3 length equals 17 residues.

This clone was seen just once. This chain joins TRBV12-2 and TRBJ2-3; the table's D call, TRBD2, has no DNA check behind it. TRBV12-2 is a recognized pseudogene. This CDR3 is 12 amino acids long. CDR3 sequence reads: CASRSSTDTQYF. Written as DNA, the CDR3 is TGTGCAAGTCGCTCCTCTACAGATACGCAGTATTTT.